This T cell receptor (beta chain) came from a study of shared clonotypes between healthy human individuals. Turning to the study itself: Three plates each covered CD4 naive and memory; CD8 naive two, CD8 memory one.

Remarks on this clone: Its target is unknown.

Germline V gene lookup returns CDR1 SNHLY and CDR2 FYNNEI. This CDR3 has 16 residues. The V end was cut by 4 bases, the J end by 0 bases, with 13 bases between. None of the donors, who were healthy HIV-negative adults, had recently had acute infections or vaccinations. Replicate sorted-subset PCRs were loaded with 150 to 250 ng DNA, roughly 33,000 T cell genomes. The data were produced by immunoSEQ multiplex PCR, yet TCRdb's version contains in-frame clones alone and is incomplete. There are about 2.3 million clones in the sample; 92% occur only once, and approximately 0.39% lies in the top ten. Study observations and caveats: On the whole, naive subsets had larger estimated richness than memory subsets had.

V is TRBV2 and J is TRBJ2-1, with TRBD1 as a possible D gene (6 bases). This TCR derives from a man between 18 and 35 years old in good health. Some clones in this sample may be carry-over from other donors' samples. Input material: naive CD4+ T cells from PBMCs. The subset is: CD45RA+ positively selected. CDR3 protein: CASSGDAGASYNEQFF. The CDR3 bases are TGTGCCAGCAGTGGTGATGCAGGGGCCTCCTACAATGAGCAGTTCTTC.